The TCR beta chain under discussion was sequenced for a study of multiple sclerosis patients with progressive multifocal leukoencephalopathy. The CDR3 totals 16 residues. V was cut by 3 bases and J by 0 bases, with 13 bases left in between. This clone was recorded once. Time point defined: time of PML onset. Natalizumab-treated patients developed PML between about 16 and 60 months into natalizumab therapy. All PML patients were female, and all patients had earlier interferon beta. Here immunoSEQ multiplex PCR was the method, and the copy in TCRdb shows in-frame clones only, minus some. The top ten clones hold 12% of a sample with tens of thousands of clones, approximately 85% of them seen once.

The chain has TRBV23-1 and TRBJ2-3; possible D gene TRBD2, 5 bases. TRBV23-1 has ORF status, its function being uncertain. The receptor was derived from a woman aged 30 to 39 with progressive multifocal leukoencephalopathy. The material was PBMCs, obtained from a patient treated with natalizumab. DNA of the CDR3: TGCGCCAGCAGTCATATCGGCGGGCCGAGCACAGATACGCAGTATTTT. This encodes CASSHIGGPSTDTQYF.